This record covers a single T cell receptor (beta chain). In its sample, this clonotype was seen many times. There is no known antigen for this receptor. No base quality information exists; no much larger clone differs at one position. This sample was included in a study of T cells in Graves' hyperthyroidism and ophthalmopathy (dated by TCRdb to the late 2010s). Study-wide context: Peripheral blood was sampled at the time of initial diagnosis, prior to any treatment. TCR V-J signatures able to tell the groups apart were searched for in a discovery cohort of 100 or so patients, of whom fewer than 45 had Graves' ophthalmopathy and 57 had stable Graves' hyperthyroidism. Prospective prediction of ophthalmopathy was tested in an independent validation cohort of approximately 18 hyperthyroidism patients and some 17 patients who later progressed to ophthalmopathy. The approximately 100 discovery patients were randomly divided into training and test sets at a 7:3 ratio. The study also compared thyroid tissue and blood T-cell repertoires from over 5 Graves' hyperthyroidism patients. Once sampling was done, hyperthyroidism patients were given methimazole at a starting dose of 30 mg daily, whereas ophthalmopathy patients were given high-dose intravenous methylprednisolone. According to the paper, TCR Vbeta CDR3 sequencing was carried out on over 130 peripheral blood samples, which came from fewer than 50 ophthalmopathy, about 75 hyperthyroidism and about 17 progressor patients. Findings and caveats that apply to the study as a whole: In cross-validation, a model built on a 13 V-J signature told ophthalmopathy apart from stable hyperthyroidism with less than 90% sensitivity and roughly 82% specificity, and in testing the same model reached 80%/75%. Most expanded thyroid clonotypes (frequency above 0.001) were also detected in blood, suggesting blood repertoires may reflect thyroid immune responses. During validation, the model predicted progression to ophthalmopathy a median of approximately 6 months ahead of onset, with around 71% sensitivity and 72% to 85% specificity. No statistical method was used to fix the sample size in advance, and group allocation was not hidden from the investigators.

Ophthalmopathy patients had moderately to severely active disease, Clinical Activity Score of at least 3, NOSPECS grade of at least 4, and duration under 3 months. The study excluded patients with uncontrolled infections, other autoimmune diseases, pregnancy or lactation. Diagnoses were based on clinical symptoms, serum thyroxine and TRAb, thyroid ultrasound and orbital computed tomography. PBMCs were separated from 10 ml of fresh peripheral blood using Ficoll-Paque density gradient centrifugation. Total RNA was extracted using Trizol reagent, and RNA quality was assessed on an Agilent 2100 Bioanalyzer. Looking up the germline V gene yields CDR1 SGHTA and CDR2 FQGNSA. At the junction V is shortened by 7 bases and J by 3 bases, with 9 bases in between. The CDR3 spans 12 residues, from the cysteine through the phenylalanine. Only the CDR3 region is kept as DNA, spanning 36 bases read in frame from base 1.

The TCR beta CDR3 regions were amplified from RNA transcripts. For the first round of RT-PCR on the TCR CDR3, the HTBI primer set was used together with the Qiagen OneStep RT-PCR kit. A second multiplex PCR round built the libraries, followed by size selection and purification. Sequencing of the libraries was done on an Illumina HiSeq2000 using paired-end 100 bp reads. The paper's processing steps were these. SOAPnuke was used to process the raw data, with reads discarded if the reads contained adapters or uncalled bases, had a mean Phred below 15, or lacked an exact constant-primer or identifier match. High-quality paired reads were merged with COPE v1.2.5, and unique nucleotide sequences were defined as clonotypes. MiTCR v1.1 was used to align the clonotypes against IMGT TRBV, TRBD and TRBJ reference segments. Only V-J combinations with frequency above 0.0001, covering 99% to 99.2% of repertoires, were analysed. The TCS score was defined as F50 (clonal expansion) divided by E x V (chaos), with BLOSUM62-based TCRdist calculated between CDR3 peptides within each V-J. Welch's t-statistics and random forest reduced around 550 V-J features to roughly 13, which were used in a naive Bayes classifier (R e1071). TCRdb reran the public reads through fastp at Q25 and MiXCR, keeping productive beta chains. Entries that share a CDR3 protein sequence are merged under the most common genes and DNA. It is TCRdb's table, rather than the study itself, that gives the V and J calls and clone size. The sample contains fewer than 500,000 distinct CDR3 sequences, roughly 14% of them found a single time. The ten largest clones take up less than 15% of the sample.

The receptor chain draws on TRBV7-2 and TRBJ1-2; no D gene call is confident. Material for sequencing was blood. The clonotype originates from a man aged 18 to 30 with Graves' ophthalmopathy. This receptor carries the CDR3 CASTSQDYGYTF. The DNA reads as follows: TGTGCCAGCACCTCCCAGGACTATGGCTACACCTTC.